This entry features one T cell receptor beta chain sequence. Its antigen remains unidentified. Via MiXCR, TCRdb re-called the 5' RACE reads, giving one row per CDR3 protein. Among 400,000 to 550,000 distinct CDR3 sequences, approximately 23% were seen once, and the ten largest hold about an eighth. The record originates from a study of T-cell memory formation after mild COVID-19. Findings and caveats of the study: Later expanders leaned toward CD4+, whereas clones contracting from day 15 to 85 were balanced CD4/CD8.

Germline V gene lookup returns CDR1 SGHRS and CDR2 YFSETQ. The CDR3 is made up of 17 amino acids. Trimming stripped 1 base from V and 2 bases from J, with 16 bases between. Sequencing used PBMCs or a T cell subset sorted from them (not recorded which). The chain uses TRBV5-1 and TRBJ2-1; D gene unclear. The receptor comes from an adult woman who had mild COVID-19 (a few samples of this study predate the infection). Cell type and time point are not known. CDR3 bases: TGCGCCAGCAGCTTGATCGGTGGGTCCCTTCCCTACAATGAGCAGTTCTTC. It specifies CASSLIGGSLPYNEQFF.